Listed here are 28 T cell receptor beta chains from one sample, sequenced in a study of early T cells in non-severe SARS-CoV-2 infection. TCRdb processed the 5' RACE reads anew with MiXCR; each CDR3 protein has one entry. This table has tens of thousands of distinct CDR3 sequences, more than 9% appearing once. The source was whole blood, collected at baseline. These receptors all stem from an adult who was a healthcare worker with PCR-confirmed SARS-CoV-2 infection or an uninfected control (not recorded which).

A few counts support this clonotype. V is TRBV7-9 and J is TRBJ2-1; 8 nucleotides match TRBD2. The CDR3 contains 16 residues. Germline assignment: CDR1 SEHNR and CDR2 FQNEAQ (reference sequence). J gave up 6 bases and V 5 bases, and 12 bases lay outside the gene matches. The CDR3 here is CASSRIAGGATNEQFF. The CDR3 DNA is TGTGCCAGCAGCCGTATCGCGGGAGGAGCCACCAATGAGCAGTTCTTC.

There are a few counts of this clonotype. This chain connects TRBV5-1 to TRBJ2-2, with TRBD1 identical over 7 bases. The CDR3 loop spans 14 amino acids. V dropped 4 bases and J dropped 5; count of bases not matched to a gene: 5. Germline V lookup: CDR1 SGHRS, CDR2 YFSETQ. CDR3 protein: CASSVGTETGELFF. CDR3 sequence (DNA): TGCGCCAGCAGCGTAGGGACAGAGACCGGGGAGCTGTTTTTT.

This clonotype was counted a few times. The genes are TRBV20-1 and TRBJ1-1; TRBD1 matches 7 bases. Germline CDR1 and CDR2: DFQATT and SNEGSKA (reference sequence). The CDR3 is 14 amino acids. Trimming cost V 3 bases and J 2 bases; bases outside gene matches: 6. The CDR3 bases are TGCAGTGCTAGTAAGGAGGGGGCAAACACTGAAGCTTTCTTT. Protein product: CSASKEGANTEAFF.

CDR3 nucleotides: TGTGCCAGCAGTCCGAATTCCGGGACAGCAACTAACTATGGCTACACCTTC. It translates to CASSPNSGTATNYGYTF. V gene TRBV28 combines with J gene TRBJ1-2; 7 nucleotides match TRBD1. There are 17 residues in the CDR3. Germline CDR1 MDHEN, CDR2 SYDVKM. J was trimmed by 0 bases and V by 5 bases; bases with no gene match: 12.

This clonotype was recorded many times. This chain uses TRBV11-2 with TRBJ2-1; 15 nucleotides agree with TRBD2. Trimming removed 5 bases from V and 2 bases from J; junction bases left unmatched: 7. The CDR3 runs to 18 residues. In germline, CDR1 is SGHAT, CDR2 FQNNGV. The CDR3 spells CASSTGLAGGLTYNEQFF. The DNA of the CDR3 is TGTGCCAGCAGCACGGGACTAGCGGGAGGTCTAACCTACAATGAGCAGTTCTTC.

With regard to this clonotype: Because the CDR3's place on the DNA is in doubt, the DNA is left out and the CDR3 is given as listed by TCRdb. This CDR3 reads CASSFLADTQYF. The rearrangement uses TRBV12-3 or TRBV12-4 and TRBJ2-3. With termini counted, the CDR3 has 12 amino acids.

The rearrangement links TRBV24-1 to TRBJ2-7, with D maybe TRBD2 (6 bases). CDR1 KGHDR and CDR2 SFDVKD come from the germline V gene. V shed 7 bases and J shed 5 bases, with 11 bases lying between them. This CDR3 region has 12 residues. In DNA form, the CDR3 reads TGTGCCACCAGGATCGGGGGTGACGAGCAGTACTTC. Translated: CATRIGGDEQYF.

The chain uses TRBV6-1 and TRBJ2-5; D gene ambiguous. This CDR3 has 12 residues. V was trimmed by 7 bases and J by 2 bases, leaving 8 bases between them. The germline V gene encodes CDR1 MNHNS and CDR2 SASEGT. Here the CDR3 reads CASTAWQETQYF. The CDR3 coding sequence is TGTGCCAGCACGGCTTGGCAAGAGACCCAGTACTTC.

The chain combines TRBV10-3 with TRBJ2-1, with a tentative D call TRBD2 (5 bases). The length of the CDR3 is 16 residues. Trimming left V 0 bases short and J 0 bases short, with 9 bases between. Per germline, CDR1 ENHRY and CDR2 SYGVKD. CDR3 coding DNA: TGTGCCATCAGTGAGTCCGGGGTGAGCTCCTACAATGAGCAGTTCTTC. As protein: CAISESGVSSYNEQFF.

This clonotype was observed a few times. J is TRBJ2-2 and V is TRBV29-1; possibly TRBD1 for D (6 bases). The V and J ends lost 7 bases and 5 bases respectively, with 11 bases between them. This CDR3 is 12 amino acids long. Germline V CDR1 and CDR2: SQVTM, ANQGSEA. As DNA, the CDR3 is TGCAGCGCAACAGGGTGGACCGGGGAGCTGTTTTTT. Residues: CSATGWTGELFF.

This clonotype was found many times. The CDR3 spells CASSQGRPPQGTNEQFF. Here the CDR3 DNA reads TGTGCCAGCAGCCAGGGACGGCCCCCTCAGGGGACCAATGAGCAGTTCTTC. The chain is built from TRBV3-1 and TRBJ2-1; possibly TRBD1 for D (6 bases). Germline loops: CDR1 LGHDT, CDR2 YNNKEL (reference sequence). This CDR3 comprises 17 residues. Trimming pared 3 bases from V and 6 bases from J, leaving 21 bases between.

CDR3 amino acids: CASRARLLQETQYF. The CDR3 coding sequence is TGTGCCAGCAGGGCAAGGCTACTGCAAGAGACCCAGTACTTC. The genes are TRBV6-6 and TRBJ2-5, with no clear D. V was cut by 6 bases and J by 2 bases, with 13 bases left in between. The CDR3 length is 14 residues. Germline assignment: CDR1 MNHNY and CDR2 SVGAGI (reference sequence).

The V gene is TRBV30, the J gene TRBJ1-6, with TRBD1 identical over 7 bases. V lost 7 bases to trimming and J lost 5 bases; unmatched junction nucleotides: 8. This CDR3 comprises 14 residues. From germline, CDR1 is GTSNPN and CDR2 SVGIG (reference sequence). The chain's CDR3 is CASKGDSNNSPLHF. For the CDR3, the DNA is TGTGCCTCTAAGGGGGACAGCAATAATTCACCCCTCCACTTT.

This clonotype was seen repeatedly, ten times or more. The chain employs TRBV7-9 and TRBJ2-6, with unresolved D. The V gene lost 5 bases and the J gene lost 5 bases, with 13 bases spanning the gap. The CDR3 runs 15 residues. Germline loops: CDR1 SEHNR, CDR2 FQNEAQ (reference sequence). The CDR3 DNA reads TGTGCCAGCAGCACCACCGCCGTCCGGGCCAACGTCCTGACTTTC. Protein: CASSTTAVRANVLTF.

This clonotype was recorded a few times. This chain connects TRBV28 to TRBJ1-5, with D perhaps matching TRBD1 (6 bases). Between the trimmed V and J ends, which lost 3 bases and 7 bases, there was a span of 7 bases. The CDR3 is 12 amino acids. The germline gives CDR1 MDHEN, CDR2 SYDVKM. CDR3 loop: CASSFQGQPQHF. DNA for the CDR3: TGTGCCAGCAGTTTCCAGGGGCAGCCCCAGCATTTT. Together with reference TRBV28 and TRBJ1-5, the CDR3 gives the full variable domain: DVKVTQSSRYLVKRTGEKVFLECVQDMDHENMFWYRQDPGLGLRLIYFSYDVKMKEKGDIPEGYSVSREKKERFSLILESASTNQTSMYLCASSFQGQPQHFGDGTRLSIL.

In its sample, this clonotype was seen many times. The chain links TRBV7-2 to TRBJ1-2; TRBD1 aligns across 7 bases. The junction had 7 bases not matched to a gene; V was cut back by 6 bases and J by 0 bases. Germline lookup yields CDR1 SGHTA and CDR2 FQGNSA. The CDR3 length is 15 residues. The chain's CDR3 is CASSQQGRANYGYTF. The CDR3 nucleotides are TGTGCCAGCAGTCAACAGGGGAGAGCTAACTATGGCTACACCTTC.

This clonotype has just a few counts. The V and J genes are TRBV2 and TRBJ2-4, with D uncertain. This CDR3 is built from 15 residues. Germline CDR1 and CDR2: SNHLY and FYNNEI. Trimming stripped 7 bases from V and 2 bases from J, with 15 bases between. This chain's CDR3 is CASTPRPPSKNIQYF. DNA for the CDR3: TGTGCCAGCACCCCTCGCCCTCCGTCCAAAAACATTCAGTACTTC.

This rearrangement joins TRBV6-6 to TRBJ1-5, with no clear D. Per the germline V gene, CDR1 is MNHNY and CDR2 is SVGAGI (reference sequence). Trimming removed 6 bases at V and 2 bases at J, with 20 bases between. The CDR3 covers 17 residues. The CDR3 DNA reads as TGTGCCAGCAGCCACCGCCTCAGGTTTGAAGGCAATCAGCCCCAGCATTTT. Amino acid sequence: CASSHRLRFEGNQPQHF.

In its sample, this clonotype was seen many times. The V call is TRBV5-1, the J call TRBJ2-2; 7 bases match TRBD1. This CDR3 is 16 amino acids long. J was trimmed by 4 bases and V by 0 bases; bases with no gene match: 6. The germline CDR1 and CDR2 sequences are SGHRS and YFSETQ. The CDR3 DNA reads TGCGCCAGCAGCTTGGCCGGGGACAGCCCCACCGGGGAGCTGTTTTTT. It encodes CASSLAGDSPTGELFF. Full variable domain (remainder filled in from reference TRBV5-1 and TRBJ2-2): KAGVTQTPRYLIKTRGQQVTLSCSPISGHRSVSWYQQTPGQGLQFLFEYFSETQRNKGNFPGRFSGRQFSNSRSEMNVSTLELGDSALYLCASSLAGDSPTGELFFGEGSRLTVL.

CDR3: CASSFSPAGAQNGYTF. CDR3 nucleotide sequence: TGTGCCAGCAGTTTTTCTCCGGCGGGGGCGCAGAATGGCTACACCTTC. V and J are TRBV27 and TRBJ1-2; TRBD1 might be the D (6 bases). This CDR3 contains 16 residues. V was cut by 3 bases and J by 6 bases, with 20 bases left in between. From germline, CDR1 is MNHEY and CDR2 SMNVEV (reference sequence).

As DNA, the CDR3 is TGCAGCGTGCAGGACAATAACTCTGGAAACACCATATATTTT. Protein sequence: CSVQDNNSGNTIYF. The chain carries TRBV29-1 and TRBJ1-3; the D gene is possibly TRBD1 (5 bases). Germline CDR1 reads SQVTM; CDR2 reads ANQGSEA. V was clipped by 6 bases and J by 0 bases, with 12 bases between them. The CDR3 covers 14 residues.

This clonotype was seen at least ten times. The DNA for the CDR3 is TGTGCCAGCAGTGAAACGCCCCCGCTCGGGAATGAGCAGTTCTTC. This encodes CASSETPPLGNEQFF. The chain is built from TRBV2 and TRBJ2-1; D remains unclear. The germline CDR1 and CDR2 sequences are SNHLY and FYNNEI. Trimming shortened V by 2 bases and J by 7 bases, and 15 bases separated the two germline ends. The CDR3 is made up of 15 amino acids.

The chain is built from TRBV9 and TRBJ1-1; D not certain. The V end lost 4 bases, the J end lost 2 bases, and 9 bases lay between the germline ends. Germline V gene sequence: CDR1 SGDLS, CDR2 YYNGEE. CDR3 length: 13 amino acids. The CDR3 bases are TGTGCCAGCAGCAGGGCGATTAACACTGAAGCTTTCTTT. As protein: CASSRAINTEAFF.

The CDR3: CASSLKGSYSGANVLTF. The CDR3 DNA reads as TGTGCCAGCAGCCTGAAGGGATCTTACTCTGGGGCCAACGTCCTGACTTTC. The V and J genes are TRBV5-4 and TRBJ2-6; the D is unclear. Trimming removed 4 bases at V and 0 bases at J, with 14 bases between. Germline loops: CDR1 SGHNT, CDR2 YYREEE (reference sequence). This CDR3 comprises 17 residues.

This clonotype has a handful of counts. This chain joins TRBV5-8 and TRBJ2-3, with a weak D call TRBD1 (5 bases). The length of the CDR3 is 15 residues. Germline V gene data show CDR1 as SGHTS and CDR2 as YDEGEE. Trimming shortened V by 0 bases and J by 2 bases, and 10 bases separated the two germline ends. DNA of the CDR3: TGTGCCAGCAGCTTGGTGGACACGTACACAGATACGCAGTATTTT. Translating it yields CASSLVDTYTDTQYF.

This clonotype turned up a few times. The gene calls are TRBV20-1 and TRBJ2-3, with 8 bases lining up with TRBD1. Germline V gives CDR1 DFQATT, CDR2 SNEGSKA (reference sequence). The CDR3 sequence is 15 residues long. Trimming cost V 5 bases and J 4 bases; bases outside gene matches: 11. The CDR3 spells CSASGQGEGSDTQYF. For the CDR3, the DNA is TGCAGTGCTTCCGGACAGGGAGAAGGGTCAGATACGCAGTATTTT.

This chain uses TRBV11-2 with TRBJ2-3, with D possibly being TRBD2 (6 bases). This CDR3 has 21 residues. Germline V gene lookup returns CDR1 SGHAT and CDR2 FQNNGV. The ends were cut back, 5 bases at V and 4 bases at J, with 34 bases in the middle. The CDR3, as DNA: TGTGCCAGCAGCCCCCTCCCTGGACTAACGAACTCGCAGGAGGCCGCAGATACGCAGTATTTT. Translating gives CASSPLPGLTNSQEAADTQYF.

This clonotype was seen repeatedly, ten times or more. This sequence joins TRBV20-1 and TRBJ2-5; TRBD2 is a possible D gene (5 bases). V was trimmed by 1 base and J by 2 bases, leaving 11 bases between them. The CDR3 extends over 14 amino acids. CDR1 DFQATT and CDR2 SNEGSKA come from the germline V gene (reference sequence). CDR3 region: CSARVGRVQETQYF. The CDR3 DNA reads as TGCAGTGCTAGAGTTGGGCGGGTTCAAGAGACCCAGTACTTC.